One sample yielded the 23 T cell receptor beta chains listed below, sequenced in a study of CD8 T cells in Susac syndrome. Random hexamers were used to reverse transcribe an amount of roughly 0.5 to 1 ug RNA. In TCRdb, the immunoSEQ multiplex PCR reads were re-called with MiXCR into one record per CDR3 protein. The sample lists 150,000 to 190,000 distinct CDR3 sequences; 85% to 95% were seen once. Input material: CD8+ T cells from PBMCs. The source of these receptors is a human donor with multiple sclerosis.

This clonotype has a single count. CDR3 nucleotide sequence: TGTGCCTCCCGGGCCCAGATTGGATCCTACGAGCAGTACTTC. Its translation is CASRAQIGSYEQYF. This rearrangement joins TRBV6-5 to TRBJ2-7; no clear D. The CDR3 sequence is 14 residues long. From germline, CDR1 is MNHEY and CDR2 SVGAGI. The V end was cut by 11 bases, the J end by 1 base, with 18 bases between.

The count of this clonotype is one. The V gene is TRBV7-9, the J gene TRBJ1-6; D gene uncertain. Germline V gene sequence: CDR1 SEHNR, CDR2 FQNEAQ (reference sequence). Trimming cost V 5 bases and J 8 bases, with 13 bases left between them. The CDR3 extends over 14 amino acids. This CDR3 is CASSPLPRDSPLHF. CDR3 bases: TGTGCCAGCAGCCCATTACCACGGGATTCACCCCTCCACTTT.

The rearrangement joins TRBV11-2 to TRBJ1-1; 8 bases are a match to TRBD1. Germline assignment: CDR1 SGHAT and CDR2 FQNNGV. The CDR3 covers 15 residues. The V gene end was trimmed by 6 bases and the J gene end by 2 bases; junction bases not matched to a gene: 8. This CDR3 reads CASRKNRGTNTEAFF. For the CDR3, the DNA is TGTGCCAGCAGGAAGAACAGGGGGACCAACACTGAAGCTTTCTTT.

The chain is built from TRBV4-1 and TRBJ1-1; maybe TRBD1 (5 bases). CDR3 length: 18 residues. V lost 2 bases and J lost 5, with 24 bases in between. Per germline, CDR1 MGHRA and CDR2 YSYEKL. CDR3 protein: CASSQTGPQVVVGTEAFF. Here the CDR3 DNA reads TGCGCCAGCAGCCAAACTGGTCCACAGGTGGTTGTAGGGACTGAAGCTTTCTTT.

The V and J genes are TRBV9 and TRBJ2-5, with D perhaps matching TRBD2 (6 bases). Germline CDR1 and CDR2: SGDLS and YYNGEE. The CDR3 length is 14 residues. Between the trimmed V and J ends, which lost 3 bases and 3 bases, there was a span of 12 bases. The CDR3 here is CASSEWDSKETQYF. The DNA for the CDR3 is TGTGCCAGCAGCGAGTGGGACTCCAAAGAGACCCAGTACTTC. Full variable domain (rest looked up from reference TRBV9 and TRBJ2-5): DSGVTQTPKHLITATGQRVTLRCSPRSGDLSVYWYQQSLDQGLQFLIQYYNGEERAKGNILERFSAQQFPDLHSELNLSSLELGDSALYFCASSEWDSKETQYFGPGTRLLVL.

The V gene is TRBV28, the J gene TRBJ2-4, with D perhaps matching TRBD1 or TRBD2 (5 bases each). The CDR3 is made up of 16 amino acids. V was trimmed by 6 bases and J by 1 base, leaving 16 bases between them. Germline values: CDR1 MDHEN, CDR2 SYDVKM. CDR3 DNA sequence: TGTGCCAGCAGCGCCGGGACCAAACGGGCCAAAAACATTCAGTACTTC. It specifies CASSAGTKRAKNIQYF.

The chain links TRBV12-3 or TRBV12-4 to TRBJ2-3, with D possibly being TRBD2 (5 bases). The CDR3 sequence is 15 residues long. Trimming cost V 8 bases and J 2 bases, with 17 bases left between them. The CDR3 nucleotides read TGTGCCAGCCCCATATCGGGGTTCCCCACAGATACGCAGTATTTT. It yields the protein CASPISGFPTDTQYF.

This clonotype was detected only once. This chain uses TRBV28 with TRBJ1-4; D remains unclear. There are 12 residues in the CDR3. The V gene lost 1 base and the J gene lost 12 bases, with 9 bases spanning the gap. Germline V gene sequence: CDR1 MDHEN, CDR2 SYDVKM. Here the CDR3 reads CASSLSVGELFF. CDR3 nucleotides: TGTGCCAGCAGTTTATCCGTCGGGGAACTGTTTTTT.

The J gene is TRBJ1-1, the V gene TRBV9; 9 nucleotides align to TRBD1. The CDR3 loop spans 16 amino acids. Germline-derived CDR1 and CDR2 are SGDLS and YYNGEE. V lost 3 bases and J lost 2; bases outside the gene matches: 8. The chain's CDR3 is CASSGQLDRGNTEAFF. The CDR3 nucleotides are TGTGCCAGCAGCGGCCAACTGGACAGGGGAAACACTGAAGCTTTCTTT.

The chain couples TRBV6-2 or TRBV6-3 to TRBJ2-1; 11 bases are shared with TRBD2. The CDR3 has 15 amino acids. V lost 7 bases, J lost 4 bases, and 6 bases stayed unmatched. Looked up from germline, CDR1 is MNHEY and CDR2 is SVGEGT. As DNA, the CDR3 is TGTGCCAGCATCGCCGGGACTAGCGGATACAATGAGCAGTTCTTC. It specifies CASIAGTSGYNEQFF.

The rearrangement joins TRBV2 to TRBJ1-2; no clear D. Germline assignment: CDR1 SNHLY and CDR2 FYNNEI. The CDR3 spans 11 residues. Trimming took off 3 bases at V and 10 bases at J, with 9 bases between the two ends. CDR3 amino acids: CASSDIADYTF. CDR3 coding DNA: TGTGCCAGCAGTGATATTGCGGACTACACCTTC.

The CDR3 protein is CASSSSSSDTQYF. The DNA for the CDR3 is TGTGCCAGCAGCTCCTCCAGCTCAGATACGCAGTATTTT. The V and J genes are TRBV9 and TRBJ2-3; no definite D call. CDR3 length: 13 amino acids. Germline-derived CDR1 and CDR2 are SGDLS and YYNGEE. V lost 4 bases, J lost 4 bases, and 10 bases lay in between.

The chain combines TRBV27 with TRBJ2-1, with D possibly TRBD1 on 6 matching bases. The CDR3 extends over 14 amino acids. Per germline, CDR1 MNHEY and CDR2 SMNVEV (reference sequence). Trimming left V 5 bases short and J 10 bases short, with 18 bases between. The CDR3 DNA follows: TGTGCCAGCAGTCTCACCCCCCCAGGGGCCGAGCAGTTCTTC. It specifies CASSLTPPGAEQFF.

The CDR3 here is CASSGTSSSTDTQYF. CDR3 coding DNA: TGCGCCAGCAGCGGGACCTCATCTAGCACAGATACGCAGTATTTT. The rearrangement uses TRBV4-1 and TRBJ2-3; D is tentatively TRBD1 or TRBD2 (5 bases each). Trimming pared 5 bases from V and 0 bases from J, leaving 12 bases between. Germline CDR1 is MGHRA and CDR2 is YSYEKL. CDR3 size: 15 residues.

The gene calls are TRBV5-1 and TRBJ2-3; D call uncertain. This CDR3 has 11 amino acids. Germline V lookup: CDR1 SGHRS, CDR2 YFSETQ. V was pared by 8 bases and J by 6 bases, with 10 bases between. DNA of the CDR3: TGCGCCAGTCGGATAGGGGATACGCAGTATTTT. Its translation is CASRIGDTQYF.

The chain recombines TRBV30 with TRBJ1-1; D may be TRBD1 (5 bases). The CDR3 is 14 amino acids. The V end lost 0 bases, the J end lost 4 bases, and 12 bases lay between the germline ends. Germline CDR1 and CDR2: GTSNPN and SVGIG (reference sequence). CDR3 in DNA: TGTGCCTGGAGTGTACCAGGGTATTTCACTGAAGCTTTCTTT. Translated, it gives CAWSVPGYFTEAFF.

The J gene is TRBJ1-2, the V gene TRBV29-1, with TRBD1 matching 9 bases. In germline, CDR1 is SQVTM, CDR2 ANQGSEA. This CDR3 spans 14 amino acids. The junction had 6 bases not matched to a gene; V was cut back by 2 bases and J by 5 bases. CDR3 nucleotides: TGCAGCGTTGAAAAACCTGGGACAGGGTATGGCTACACCTTC. It translates to CSVEKPGTGYGYTF.

CDR3 loop: CSALGQRLSYEQYF. The CDR3 nucleotides read TGCAGTGCCCTGGGACAAAGACTCTCCTACGAGCAGTACTTC. The chain uses TRBV20-1 and TRBJ2-7, with D maybe TRBD1 (6 bases). CDR3 length: 14 amino acids. Between the trimmed V and J ends, which lost 6 bases and 0 bases, there was a span of 15 bases. Germline V gives CDR1 DFQATT, CDR2 SNEGSKA (reference sequence).

The chain has TRBV15 and TRBJ2-3; 8 bases align to TRBD2. Germline assignment: CDR1 LNHNV and CDR2 YYDKDF (reference sequence). The CDR3 is made up of 18 amino acids. V lost 2 bases, J lost 5 bases, and 15 bases stayed unmatched. As DNA, the CDR3 is TGTGCCACCAGCAGATTCCCCCCCGTCCTAGCGGGTGGAGATACGCAGTATTTT. This translates into CATSRFPPVLAGGDTQYF.

The chain combines TRBV9 with TRBJ2-5; 10 bases are a match to TRBD2. CDR1 is SGDLS and CDR2 is YYNGEE in the germline V gene. The ends lost 4 bases at V and 2 bases at J; junction bases unmatched: 11. There are 17 residues in the CDR3. The CDR3 DNA is TGTGCCAGCAGCTCCCGGGGGCTAGCGGGGGCACAAGAGACCCAGTACTTC. Amino acid sequence: CASSSRGLAGAQETQYF.

This chain uses TRBV7-8 with TRBJ2-3; 8 nucleotides match TRBD2. The CDR3 length is 15 residues. CDR1 SGHVS and CDR2 FQNEAQ come from the germline V gene. V trimming: 2 bases; J trimming: 2 bases; junction bases outside the gene matches: 3. The CDR3 loop reads CASSLPGGYTDTQYF. The DNA for the CDR3 is TGTGCCAGCAGCTTACCGGGGGGGTACACAGATACGCAGTATTTT.

This clonotype was detected once. The chain combines TRBV13 with TRBJ1-5, with TRBD1 matching 9 bases. The CDR3 contains 14 residues. In germline, CDR1 is PRHDT, CDR2 FYEKMQ (reference sequence). J gave up 6 bases and V 5 bases, and 5 bases lay outside the gene matches. CDR3 DNA: TGTGCCAGCAGCACCGGGACAGGGAGTCAGCCCCAGCATTTT. Its translation: CASSTGTGSQPQHF.

The chain has TRBV29-1 and TRBJ2-5; D not resolved. The CDR3 extends over 11 amino acids. V lost 5 bases, J lost 6 bases, and 10 bases lay in between. Germline CDR1 and CDR2: SQVTM and ANQGSEA. The CDR3 protein is CSVPDGQTQYF. The CDR3 region has the DNA TGCAGCGTTCCCGACGGGCAGACCCAGTACTTC.